This entry concerns a single T cell receptor (beta chain). The antigen is not known. Assay used: immunoSEQ multiplex PCR; TCRdb lists only in-frame clones, some missing. The sample records roughly 99,000 clones, roughly 86% being singletons. The data are from a study of graft-versus-host responses after intestinal transplantation. About the research overall: Isolated intestinal, liver-intestinal, or multivisceral transplants were what recipients had. Anti-thymocyte globulin induction was given to all recipients, followed by tacrolimus and steroids for around three years. Study-level results: Peak GvH clone levels in circulation were associated with early post-transplant HvG declines. In recipient marrow, GvH clones were found, and some appeared first in ileum or blood.

The TCR sequence derives from a human donor who was the organ donor for an intestinal transplant. The source material was unstimulated CD4+ T cells sorted from spleen or lymph node cells, sampled before transplant.

The CDR3 DNA reads TGTGCCAGCAGCTGGACAGGGGGCTACGAGCAGTACTTC. This gives the protein CASSWTGGYEQYF. The chain recombines TRBV5-5 with TRBJ2-7; TRBD1 matches 10 bases. Germline V lookup: CDR1 SGHKS, CDR2 YYEKEE (reference sequence). The CDR3 consists of 13 residues. After removal of 3 bases from V and 3 bases from J, the junction contained 0 bases not matched to a gene.